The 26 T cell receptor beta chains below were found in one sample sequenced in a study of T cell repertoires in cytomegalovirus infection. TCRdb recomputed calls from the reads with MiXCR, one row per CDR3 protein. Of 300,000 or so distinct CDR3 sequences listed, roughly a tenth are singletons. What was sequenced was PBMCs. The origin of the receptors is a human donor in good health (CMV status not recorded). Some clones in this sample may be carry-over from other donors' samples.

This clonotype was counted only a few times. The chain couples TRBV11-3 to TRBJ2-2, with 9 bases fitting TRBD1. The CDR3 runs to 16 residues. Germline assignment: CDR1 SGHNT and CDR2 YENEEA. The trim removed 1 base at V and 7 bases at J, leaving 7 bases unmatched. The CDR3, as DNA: TGTGCCAGCAGCTTAGGGGGCACAGGGGGCATCGGGGAGCTGTTTTTT. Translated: CASSLGGTGGIGELFF.

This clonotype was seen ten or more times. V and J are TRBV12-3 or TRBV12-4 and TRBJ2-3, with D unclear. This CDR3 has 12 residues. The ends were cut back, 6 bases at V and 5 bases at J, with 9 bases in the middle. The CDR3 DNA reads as TGTGCCAGCAGCTTCCTGGTAGATACGCAGTATTTT. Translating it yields CASSFLVDTQYF.

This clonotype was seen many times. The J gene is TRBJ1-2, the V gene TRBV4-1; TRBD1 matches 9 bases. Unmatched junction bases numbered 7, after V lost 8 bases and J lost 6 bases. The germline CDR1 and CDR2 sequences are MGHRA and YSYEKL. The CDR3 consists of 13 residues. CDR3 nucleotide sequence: TGCGCCAGCGGCGGGACAGGGCATGATGGCTACACCTTC. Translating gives CASGGTGHDGYTF.

This CDR3 is CSARDRRNEQFF. CDR3 DNA sequence: TGCAGTGCTAGAGATCGGCGGAATGAGCAGTTCTTC. The rearrangement joins TRBV20-1 to TRBJ2-1; D is undetermined. CDR3 size: 12 residues. V gave up 0 bases and J gave up 7 bases, with 7 bases separating them. CDR1 DFQATT and CDR2 SNEGSKA come from the germline V gene (reference sequence).

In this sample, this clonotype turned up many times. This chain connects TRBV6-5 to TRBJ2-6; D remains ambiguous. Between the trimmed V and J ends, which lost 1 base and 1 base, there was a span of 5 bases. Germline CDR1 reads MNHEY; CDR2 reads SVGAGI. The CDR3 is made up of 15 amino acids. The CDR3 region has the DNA TGTGCCAGCAGTTACTTGACATCTGGGGCCAACGTCCTGACTTTC. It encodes CASSYLTSGANVLTF.

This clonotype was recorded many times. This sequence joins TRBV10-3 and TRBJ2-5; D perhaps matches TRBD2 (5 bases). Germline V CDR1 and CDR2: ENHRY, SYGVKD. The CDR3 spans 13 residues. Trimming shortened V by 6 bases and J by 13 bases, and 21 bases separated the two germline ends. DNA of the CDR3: TGTGCCATCAGCACCCCGGGATTTGGGGTCCCGTACTTC. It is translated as CAISTPGFGVPYF.

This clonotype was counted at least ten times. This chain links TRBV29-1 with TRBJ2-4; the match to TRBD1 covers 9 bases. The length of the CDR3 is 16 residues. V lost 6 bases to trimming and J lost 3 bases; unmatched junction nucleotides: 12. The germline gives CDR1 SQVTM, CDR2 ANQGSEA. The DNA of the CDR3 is TGCAGCGTCGCCCCGGGACAGGGCTACGGCAAAAACATTCAGTACTTC. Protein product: CSVAPGQGYGKNIQYF.

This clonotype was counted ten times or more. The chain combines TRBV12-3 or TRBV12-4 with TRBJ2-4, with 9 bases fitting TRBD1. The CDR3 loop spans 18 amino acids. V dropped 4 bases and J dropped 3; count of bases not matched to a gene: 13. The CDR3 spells CASSWTGDHFIVKNIQYF. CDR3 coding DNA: TGTGCCAGCAGTTGGACAGGGGATCATTTTATTGTCAAAAACATTCAGTACTTC.

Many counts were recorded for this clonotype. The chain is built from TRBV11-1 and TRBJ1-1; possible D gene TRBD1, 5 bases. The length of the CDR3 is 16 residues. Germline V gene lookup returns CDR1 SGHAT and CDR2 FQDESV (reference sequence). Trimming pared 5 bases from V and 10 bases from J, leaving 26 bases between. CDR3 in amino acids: CASSPKLAGALNSAFF. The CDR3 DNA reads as TGTGCCAGCAGCCCGAAGCTTGCTGGGGCTCTGAATTCAGCTTTCTTT.

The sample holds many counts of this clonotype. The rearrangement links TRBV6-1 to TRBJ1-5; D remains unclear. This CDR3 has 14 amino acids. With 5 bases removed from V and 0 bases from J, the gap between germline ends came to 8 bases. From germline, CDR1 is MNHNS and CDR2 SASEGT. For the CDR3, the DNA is TGTGCCAGCAGTCTGGCGCATAGCAATCAGCCCCAGCATTTT. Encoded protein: CASSLAHSNQPQHF.

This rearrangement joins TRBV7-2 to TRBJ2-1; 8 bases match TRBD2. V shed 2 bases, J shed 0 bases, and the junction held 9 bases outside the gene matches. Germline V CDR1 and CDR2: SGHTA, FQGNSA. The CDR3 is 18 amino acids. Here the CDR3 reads CASSLKWSGGSSYNEQFF. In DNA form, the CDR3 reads TGTGCCAGCAGCTTAAAGTGGAGCGGGGGCAGCTCCTACAATGAGCAGTTCTTC.

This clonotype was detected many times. The CDR3 here is CSVAGVMNTEAFF. CDR3 coding DNA: TGCAGCGTCGCGGGAGTTATGAACACTGAAGCTTTCTTT. This chain uses TRBV29-1 with TRBJ1-1; D unresolved. Germline loops: CDR1 SQVTM, CDR2 ANQGSEA. The V end was cut by 6 bases, the J end by 0 bases, with 11 bases between. CDR3 length: 13 residues.

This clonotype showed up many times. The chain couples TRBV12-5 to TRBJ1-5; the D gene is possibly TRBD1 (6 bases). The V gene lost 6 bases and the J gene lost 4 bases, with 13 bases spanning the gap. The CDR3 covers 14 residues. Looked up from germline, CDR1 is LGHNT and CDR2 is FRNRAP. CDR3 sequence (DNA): TGTGCTAGTGGCTTTCAGGGGAAAAATCAGCCCCAGCATTTT. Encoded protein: CASGFQGKNQPQHF.

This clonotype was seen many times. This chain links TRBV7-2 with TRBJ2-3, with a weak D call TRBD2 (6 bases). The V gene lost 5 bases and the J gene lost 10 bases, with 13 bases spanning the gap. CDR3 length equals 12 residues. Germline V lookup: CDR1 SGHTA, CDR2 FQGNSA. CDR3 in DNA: TGTGCCAGCAGCCAAACTAGCCTTGCGCAGTATTTT. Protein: CASSQTSLAQYF.

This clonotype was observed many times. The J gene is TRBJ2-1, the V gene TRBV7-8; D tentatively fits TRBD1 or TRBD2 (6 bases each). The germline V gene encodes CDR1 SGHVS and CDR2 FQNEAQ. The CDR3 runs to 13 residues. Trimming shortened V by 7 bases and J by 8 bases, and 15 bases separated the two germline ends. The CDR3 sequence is CASNLGGGYEQFF. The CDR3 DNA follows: TGTGCCAGCAACCTCGGGGGCGGCTATGAGCAGTTCTTC.

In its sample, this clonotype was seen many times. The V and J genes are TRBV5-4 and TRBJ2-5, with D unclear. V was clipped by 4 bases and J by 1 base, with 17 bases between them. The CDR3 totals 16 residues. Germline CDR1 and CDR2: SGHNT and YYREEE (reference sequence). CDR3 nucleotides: TGTGCCAGCAGCGACCCGGGCGGAAGGGCCCAAGAGACCCAGTACTTC. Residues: CASSDPGGRAQETQYF.

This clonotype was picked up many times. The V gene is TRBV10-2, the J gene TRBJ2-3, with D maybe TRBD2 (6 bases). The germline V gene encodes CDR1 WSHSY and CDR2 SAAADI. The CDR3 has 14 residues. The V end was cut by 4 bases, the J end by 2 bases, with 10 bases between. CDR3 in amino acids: CASSGTTLTDTQYF. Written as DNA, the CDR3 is TGCGCCAGCAGTGGGACTACACTCACAGATACGCAGTATTTT.

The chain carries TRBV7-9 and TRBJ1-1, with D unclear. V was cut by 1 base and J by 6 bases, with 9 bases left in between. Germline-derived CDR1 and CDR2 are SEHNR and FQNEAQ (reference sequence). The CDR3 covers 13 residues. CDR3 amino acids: CASSLDPGSEAFF. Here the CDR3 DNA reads TGTGCCAGCAGCTTAGATCCGGGGTCTGAAGCTTTCTTT. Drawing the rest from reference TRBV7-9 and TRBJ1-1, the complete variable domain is DTGVSQNPRHKITKRGQNVTFRCDPISEHNRLYWYRQTLGQGPEFLTYFQNEAQLEKSRLLSDRFSAERPKGSFSTLEIQRTEQGDSAMYLCASSLDPGSEAFFGQGTRLTVV.

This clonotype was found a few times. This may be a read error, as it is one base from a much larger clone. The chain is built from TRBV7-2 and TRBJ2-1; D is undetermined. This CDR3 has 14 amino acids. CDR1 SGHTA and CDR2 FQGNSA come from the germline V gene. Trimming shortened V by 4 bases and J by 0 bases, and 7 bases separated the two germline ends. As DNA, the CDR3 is TGTGCCAGCAGCTCCCGGACCTCCTACAATGAGCAGTTCTTC. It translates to CASSSRTSYNEQFF.

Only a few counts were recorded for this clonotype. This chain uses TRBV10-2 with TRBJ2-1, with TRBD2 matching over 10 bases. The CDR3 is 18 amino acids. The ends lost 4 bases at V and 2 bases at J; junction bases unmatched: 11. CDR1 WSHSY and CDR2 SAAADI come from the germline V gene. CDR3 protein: CASSAPSGGLNPYNEQFF. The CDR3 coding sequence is TGCGCCAGCAGTGCTCCTAGCGGGGGTTTGAATCCCTACAATGAGCAGTTCTTC.

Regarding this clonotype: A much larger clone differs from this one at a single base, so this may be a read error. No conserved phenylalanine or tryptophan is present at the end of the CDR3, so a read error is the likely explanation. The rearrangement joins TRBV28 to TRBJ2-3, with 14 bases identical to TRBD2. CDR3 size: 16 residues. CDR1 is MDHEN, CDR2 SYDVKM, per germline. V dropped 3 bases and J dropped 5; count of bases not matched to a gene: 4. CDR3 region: CASSFLGTSGRDTQYS. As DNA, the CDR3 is TGTGCCAGCAGTTTCCTGGGGACTAGCGGGAGAGATACGCAGTATTCT.

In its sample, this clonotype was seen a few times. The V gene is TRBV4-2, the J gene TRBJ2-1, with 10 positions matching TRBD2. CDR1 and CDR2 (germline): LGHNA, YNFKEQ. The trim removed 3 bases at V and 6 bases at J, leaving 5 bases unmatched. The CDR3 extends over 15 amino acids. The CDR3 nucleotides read TGTGCCAGCAGCCATAGAGGGACTAGCGTCAATGAGCAGTTCTTC. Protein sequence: CASSHRGTSVNEQFF.

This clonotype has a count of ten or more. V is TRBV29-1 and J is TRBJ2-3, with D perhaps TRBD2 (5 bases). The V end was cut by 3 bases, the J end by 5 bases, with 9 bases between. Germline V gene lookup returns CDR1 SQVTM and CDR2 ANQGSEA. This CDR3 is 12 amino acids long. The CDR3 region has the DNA TGCAGCGTTGAGAAGGAGGTAGATACGCAGTATTTT. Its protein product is CSVEKEVDTQYF.

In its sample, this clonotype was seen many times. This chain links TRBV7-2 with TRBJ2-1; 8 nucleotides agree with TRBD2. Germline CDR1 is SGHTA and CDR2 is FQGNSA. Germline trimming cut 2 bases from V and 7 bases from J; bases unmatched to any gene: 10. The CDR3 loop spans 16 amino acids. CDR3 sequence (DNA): TGTGCCAGCAGCTTATCTCCGGGGGGGACGGGGAATGAGCAGTTCTTC. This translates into CASSLSPGGTGNEQFF.

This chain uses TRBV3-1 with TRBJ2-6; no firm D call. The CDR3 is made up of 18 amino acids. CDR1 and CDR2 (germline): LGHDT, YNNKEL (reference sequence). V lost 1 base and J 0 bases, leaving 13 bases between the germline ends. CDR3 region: CASSQVTLRVSGANVLTF. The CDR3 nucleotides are TGTGCCAGCAGCCAAGTAACACTTCGGGTCTCTGGGGCCAACGTCCTGACTTTC.

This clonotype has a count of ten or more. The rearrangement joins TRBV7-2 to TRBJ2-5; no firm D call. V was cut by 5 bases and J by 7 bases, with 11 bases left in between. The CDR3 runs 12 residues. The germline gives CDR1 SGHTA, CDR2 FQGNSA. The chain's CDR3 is CASSLDGRTQYF. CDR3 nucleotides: TGTGCCAGCAGCCTCGACGGCCGGACCCAGTACTTC.